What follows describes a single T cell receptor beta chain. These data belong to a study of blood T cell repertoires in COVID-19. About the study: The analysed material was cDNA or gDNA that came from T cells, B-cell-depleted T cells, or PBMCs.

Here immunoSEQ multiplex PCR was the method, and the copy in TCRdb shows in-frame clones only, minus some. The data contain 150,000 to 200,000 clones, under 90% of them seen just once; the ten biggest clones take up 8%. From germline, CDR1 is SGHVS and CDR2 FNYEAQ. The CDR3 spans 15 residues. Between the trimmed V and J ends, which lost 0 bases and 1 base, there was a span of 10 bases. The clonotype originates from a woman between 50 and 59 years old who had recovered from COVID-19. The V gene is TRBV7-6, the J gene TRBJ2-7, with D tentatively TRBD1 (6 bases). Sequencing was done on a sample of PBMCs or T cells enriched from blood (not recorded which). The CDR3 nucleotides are TGTGCCAGCAGCTTAGCCGGACAGTTTTCCTACGAGCAGTACTTC. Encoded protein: CASSLAGQFSYEQYF. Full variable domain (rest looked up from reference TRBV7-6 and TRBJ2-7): GAGVSQSPRYKVTKRGQDVALRCDPISGHVSLYWYRQALGQGPEFLTYFNYEAQQDKSGLPNDRFSAERPEGSISTLTIQRTEQRDSAMYRCASSLAGQFSYEQYFGPGTRLTVT.